This T cell receptor (beta chain) was identified during a study of blood T cells in healthy people across ages. This clonotype occurred many times. The second PCR ran roughly 7 to 12 cycles with a sample-barcoded 5' primer and J-beta primers. One entry per CDR3 protein, called by TCRdb with MiXCR from the 5' RACE reads. This table holds roughly 700,000 distinct CDR3 sequences, approximately 29% found once. CDR1 and CDR2 from the germline V gene are MDHEN and SYDVKM. V lost 4 bases and J lost 4, with 16 bases in between. This CDR3 is 15 amino acids long. Caucasian individuals from Russia who were healthy and aged roughly 6 to 95 acted as donors. Peripheral blood was drawn, approximately 10 milliliters per donor. Each sample yielded at least 7 million isolated PBMCs.

The chain links TRBV28 to TRBJ2-5; TRBD1 or TRBD2 may be the D gene (5 bases each). The sequence was obtained from a woman over 75 in good health. The sequenced sample was blood. This chain's CDR3 is CASSSPLGGTETQYF. The DNA of the CDR3 is TGTGCCAGCAGTTCCCCTCTTGGGGGAACAGAGACCCAGTACTTC.